This TCR beta chain originates from a study of cytomegalovirus exposure and HLA in healthy donors. Germline-derived CDR1 and CDR2 are SQVTM and ANQGSEA. This CDR3 spans 14 amino acids. The J segment lost 6 bases and the V segment lost 6 bases, leaving 13 bases of the junction unmatched. PCR employed 60 Vbeta and 13 Jbeta primers. Assay: immunoSEQ multiplex PCR; the TCRdb copy retains only in-frame clones and omits some. The table includes 100,000 to 150,000 clones, 80% detected once. The receptor's source is a woman between 40 and 50 years old in good health and CMV-seronegative. This chain uses TRBV29-1 with TRBJ1-2; 7 nucleotides line up with TRBD1. The material sequenced was PBMCs. DNA of the CDR3: TGCAGCGTCGTCTCCCCGGGACAGTCTGATGGCTACACCTTC. Encoded protein: CSVVSPGQSDGYTF.